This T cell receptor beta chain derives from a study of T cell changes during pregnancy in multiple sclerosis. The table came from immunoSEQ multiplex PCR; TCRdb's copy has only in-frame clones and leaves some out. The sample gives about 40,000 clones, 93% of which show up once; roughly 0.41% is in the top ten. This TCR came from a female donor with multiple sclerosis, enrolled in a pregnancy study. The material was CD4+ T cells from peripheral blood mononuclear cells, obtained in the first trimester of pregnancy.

The CDR3 reads CASSLAGVSEQYF. CDR3 in DNA: TGTGCCAGCAGTCTAGCGGGAGTATCCGAGCAGTACTTC. The chain recombines TRBV6-5 with TRBJ2-7, with 10 bases fitting TRBD2. The CDR3 consists of 13 residues. The V gene end was trimmed by 5 bases and the J gene end by 6 bases; junction bases not matched to a gene: 4. Germline CDR1 reads MNHEY; CDR2 reads SVGAGI.